A selection of T cell receptor beta chains follows, all from one sample in a study of early T cells in non-severe SARS-CoV-2 infection. A single record per CDR3 protein comes from TCRdb applying MiXCR to the 5' RACE reads. The sample has under 60,000 distinct CDR3 sequences, more than 9% seen once. The source material was whole blood. The receptors shown here come from an adult who was a healthcare worker with PCR-confirmed SARS-CoV-2 infection or an uninfected control (not recorded which). Each CDR3 is given without its conserved first and last residue. The order of the fields is J gene, V gene, CDR3 protein.

J gene: TRBJ1-5; V gene: TRBV19; CDR3 protein: ASSMSNNQPQH
J gene: TRBJ1-1; V gene: TRBV2; CDR3 protein: ASSVQDLTEAF
J gene: TRBJ2-1; V gene: TRBV10-2; CDR3 protein: ASSELPGTGLNNEQF
J gene: TRBJ2-3; V gene: TRBV7-9; CDR3 protein: ASSLKSDTQY
J gene: TRBJ2-1; V gene: TRBV6-4; CDR3 protein: ASSDGGEQF
J gene: TRBJ1-1; V gene: TRBV6-2/TRBV6-3; CDR3 protein: ASSYLGARSEAF
J gene: TRBJ1-2; V gene: TRBV19; CDR3 protein: ASSMGSGGPPHYGYT
J gene: TRBJ2-3; V gene: TRBV18; CDR3 protein: ASSLGQSGATDTQY
J gene: TRBJ1-4; V gene: TRBV5-1; CDR3 protein: ASSLDGGKEKLF
J gene: TRBJ1-1; V gene: TRBV11-2; CDR3 protein: ASTHLAAGSPEAF
J gene: TRBJ2-3; V gene: TRBV6-1; CDR3 protein: ASERRSDTDTQY
J gene: TRBJ2-7; V gene: TRBV19; CDR3 protein: ASRAQGNSYEQY
J gene: TRBJ2-5; V gene: TRBV7-3; CDR3 protein: ASSLNSIGEKETQY
J gene: TRBJ2-1; V gene: TRBV7-7; CDR3 protein: ASSLELADYNEQF
J gene: TRBJ1-2; V gene: TRBV12-3/TRBV12-4; CDR3 protein: ASSRQIDDGYT
J gene: TRBJ2-7; V gene: TRBV18; CDR3 protein: ASSRDRLYEQY
J gene: TRBJ1-5; V gene: TRBV5-6; CDR3 protein: ASSLVGGDNQPQH
J gene: TRBJ2-1; V gene: TRBV5-7; CDR3 protein: ASSLALTPQVTYNEQF
J gene: TRBJ1-6; V gene: TRBV12-3/TRBV12-4; CDR3 protein: ASSSGAWNSPLH
J gene: TRBJ1-1; V gene: TRBV30; CDR3 protein: AWRAIRGPSNTEAF
J gene: TRBJ2-3; V gene: TRBV18; CDR3 protein: ASSLSGEYAQY
J gene: TRBJ2-5; V gene: TRBV10-3; CDR3 protein: AISDGTSGLGTQY
J gene: TRBJ2-5; V gene: TRBV7-9; CDR3 protein: ASSSRAQETQY
J gene: TRBJ2-2; V gene: TRBV11-3; CDR3 protein: ASSLTAGGPDTGELF
J gene: TRBJ2-3; V gene: TRBV18; CDR3 protein: ASSLWSRQGTDTQY
J gene: TRBJ2-2; V gene: TRBV2; CDR3 protein: ASMSRTGVSAGELF
J gene: TRBJ1-1; V gene: TRBV15; CDR3 protein: ATSPGADTEAF
J gene: TRBJ2-1; V gene: TRBV7-9; CDR3 protein: ASSQDRTRTVEGQF
J gene: TRBJ2-6; V gene: TRBV11-2; CDR3 protein: ASSQNSVSLRTGANVLT
J gene: TRBJ1-1; V gene: TRBV10-2; CDR3 protein: ASRLMNTEAF
J gene: TRBJ1-3; V gene: TRBV29-1; CDR3 protein: SVAGSGNTIY
J gene: TRBJ2-1; V gene: TRBV29-1; CDR3 protein: SVEGRLYNEQF
J gene: TRBJ2-2; V gene: TRBV14; CDR3 protein: ASSQEGTSGTGELF
J gene: TRBJ2-7; V gene: TRBV24-1; CDR3 protein: ATSDGATYEQY
J gene: TRBJ2-5; V gene: TRBV19; CDR3 protein: ASGVAGAAQETQY
J gene: TRBJ1-1; V gene: TRBV12-3/TRBV12-4; CDR3 protein: ASSSLPATEAF
J gene: TRBJ2-7; V gene: TRBV2; CDR3 protein: ASSAGRPYEQY
J gene: TRBJ2-2; V gene: TRBV15; CDR3 protein: ATSRGGAGGSDTGELF
J gene: TRBJ1-3; V gene: TRBV5-1; CDR3 protein: ASSLPSASGNTIY
J gene: TRBJ2-7; V gene: TRBV10-3; CDR3 protein: AISDSYEQY